This TCR beta chain was sequenced during a study of T cell responses to AZD1222 COVID-19 vaccine. The study, taken as a whole, reports: Clonal diversity was possibly underestimated, and white British individuals and females predominated among donors. Nearly half of spike-specific TCRs reportedly target unmutated variant regions.

Assay: immunoSEQ multiplex PCR; the TCRdb copy retains only in-frame clones and omits some. This table holds roughly 120,000 clones, more than 75% found once. The V and J ends lost 3 bases and 4 bases respectively, with 9 bases between them. There are 12 residues in the CDR3. Looked up from germline, CDR1 is DFQATT and CDR2 is SNEGSKA (reference sequence). To note about this clone: Its antigen is still unknown.

This specimen consisted of peripheral blood, obtained on day 0 of AZD1222 vaccination. V is TRBV20-1 and J is TRBJ1-1; no clear D. The source is an adult in good health. CDR3 sequence (DNA): TGCAGTGCTAGTATAGGAGGCACTGAAGCTTTCTTT. This sequence encodes CSASIGGTEAFF.